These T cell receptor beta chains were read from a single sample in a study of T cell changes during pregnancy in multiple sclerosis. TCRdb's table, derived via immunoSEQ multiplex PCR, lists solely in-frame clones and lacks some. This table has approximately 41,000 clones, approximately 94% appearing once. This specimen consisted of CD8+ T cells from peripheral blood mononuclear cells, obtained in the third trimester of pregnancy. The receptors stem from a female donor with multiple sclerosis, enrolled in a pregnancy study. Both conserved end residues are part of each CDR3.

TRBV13	CASSSNTGNEQYF
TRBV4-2	CASSQETSGTSYEQYF
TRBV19	CASSIVGGQPTDTQYF
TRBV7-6	CASSLQGPSSYNEQFF
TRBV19	CASSLGGQRGTQYF
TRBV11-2	CASSLDTLPTSHGGEQFF
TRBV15	CATSRDRRGGTGELFF
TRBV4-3	CASSQDVEGYEQYF
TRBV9	CASSVGGYSYEQYF
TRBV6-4	CASTSGRAPETQYF
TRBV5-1	CASSFKERASYEQYF
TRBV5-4	CASSSRDRGVYEQYF
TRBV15	CATSPPSKNIQYF
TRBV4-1	CASSQDRDNQPQHF
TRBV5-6	CASSLVGQGIDGYTF
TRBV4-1	CASSLDRSSYNEQFF
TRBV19	CASSNLRDRQLTEAFF
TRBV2	CASAGLAGYEQYF
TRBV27	CASSFNSPETQYF
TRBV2	CASSRTGTYEQYF
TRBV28	CASSFSVYGYTF
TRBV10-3	CAAATGKADTQYF
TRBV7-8	CASSLKPISAGPRYEQYF